The sequence of this T cell receptor beta chain was determined in a study of T cells in Graves' hyperthyroidism and ophthalmopathy. Amplified TCR beta CDR3 regions came from RNA transcripts. When the TCR CDR3 underwent first-round RT-PCR, the HTBI primer set was used. TCRdb used MiXCR to reprocess the multiplex PCR reads, holding one entry per CDR3 protein. The sample has roughly 360,000 distinct CDR3 sequences, 13% seen once. Broader study findings: Most thyroid clonotypes that were expanded above 0.001 also turned up in blood.

This clonotype was observed a handful of times. Antigen unknown. Orbital computed tomography and thyroid ultrasound, together with serum TRAb and thyroxine and clinical symptoms, were used for diagnoses. V was shortened by 5 bases and J by 6 bases, with 5 bases between the two germline ends. The CDR3 runs 11 residues. Germline lookup yields CDR1 MDHEN and CDR2 SYDVKM. The rearrangement links TRBV28 to TRBJ1-5; D uncertain. Sequenced input: blood. This TCR was sampled from a man younger than 45 with Graves' hyperthyroidism that later progressed to Graves' ophthalmopathy. CDR3 sequence reads: CASSTLQPQHF. The CDR3 bases are TGTGCCAGCAGTACTCTTCAGCCCCAGCATTTT. The variable domain in full, completed from reference TRBV28 and TRBJ1-5, reads DVKVTQSSRYLVKRTGEKVFLECVQDMDHENMFWYRQDPGLGLRLIYFSYDVKMKEKGDIPEGYSVSREKKERFSLILESASTNQTSMYLCASSTLQPQHFGDGTRLSIL.